This entry lists 30 T cell receptor beta chains sequenced from one sample in a study of blood T cell repertoires in COVID-19. The assay was immunoSEQ multiplex PCR, and TCRdb's table has in-frame clones only and misses some. The repertoire has about 65,000 clones, nearly 85% of them found once; the top ten carry approximately 39%. The sample comprised peripheral blood. These receptors all stem from a human donor in a cohort sampled during active COVID-19.

The chain carries TRBV28 and TRBJ1-1; TRBD1 might be the D (5 bases). CDR1 and CDR2 from the germline V gene are MDHEN and SYDVKM. CDR3 length equals 14 residues. With 3 bases removed from V and 1 base from J, the gap between germline ends came to 9 bases. This chain's CDR3 is CASSLTAPNTEAFF. CDR3 bases: TGTGCCAGCAGTTTGACAGCACCGAACACTGAAGCTTTCTTT.

The CDR3: CASNPTGGAYGYTF. The CDR3 DNA sequence: TGTGCCAGCAATCCGACAGGGGGCGCATATGGCTACACCTTC. This sequence joins TRBV5-4 and TRBJ1-2; TRBD1 matches 10 bases. V was pared by 6 bases and J by 5 bases, with 7 bases of the junction left unmatched. The CDR3 spans 14 residues. Per germline, CDR1 SGHNT and CDR2 YYREEE (reference sequence).

The CDR3 reads CASRPGQLLEQYF. The CDR3 DNA follows: TGTGCCAGCAGACCAGGACAGCTCCTCGAGCAGTACTTC. The chain uses TRBV5-5 and TRBJ2-7; D might be TRBD1 (6 bases). The V end was cut by 5 bases, the J end by 6 bases, with 15 bases between. The CDR3 is made up of 13 amino acids. CDR1 SGHKS and CDR2 YYEKEE come from the germline V gene (reference sequence).

This chain links TRBV4-2 with TRBJ2-1, with a tentative D call TRBD1 (6 bases). Looked up from germline, CDR1 is LGHNA and CDR2 is YNFKEQ. The CDR3 runs to 16 residues. The V gene lost 2 bases and the J gene lost 8 bases, with 19 bases spanning the gap. CDR3 protein: CASSQTSWTEGYEQFF. For the CDR3, the DNA is TGTGCCAGCAGCCAAACCTCTTGGACAGAAGGCTATGAGCAGTTCTTC.

The chain combines TRBV7-9 with TRBJ2-5; TRBD2 matches at 9 bases. V trimming: 4 bases; J trimming: 1 base; junction bases outside the gene matches: 7. The CDR3 has 16 residues. Germline CDR1 is SEHNR and CDR2 is FQNEAQ (reference sequence). The CDR3 spells CASSWGTSLSQETQYF. The CDR3, as DNA: TGTGCCAGCAGCTGGGGGACTAGCCTGTCCCAAGAGACCCAGTACTTC.

This clone was counted many times. The chain recombines TRBV19 with TRBJ1-5; TRBD1 is a possible D gene (6 bases). The V end lost 0 bases, the J end lost 5 bases, and 8 bases lay between the germline ends. The germline V gene encodes CDR1 LNHDA and CDR2 SQIVND (reference sequence). The CDR3 has 14 amino acids. The CDR3 loop is CASSIDRGDQPQHF. The CDR3 region has the DNA TGTGCCAGTAGTATAGACAGGGGTGATCAGCCCCAGCATTTT.

The chain is built from TRBV7-2 and TRBJ2-1; D might be TRBD1 (6 bases). Germline CDR1 is SGHTA and CDR2 is FQGNSA. Trimming took 4 bases from V and 9 from J, leaving 13 bases between them. The CDR3 extends over 13 amino acids. The CDR3 is CASSSYRETEQFF. CDR3 sequence (DNA): TGTGCCAGCAGCTCCTACAGGGAGACTGAGCAGTTCTTC.

J is TRBJ1-2 and V is TRBV6-5; D is unclear. The V end lost 6 bases, the J end lost 8 bases, and 16 bases lay between the germline ends. The CDR3 sequence is 13 residues long. CDR1 is MNHEY, CDR2 SVGAGI, per germline. The CDR3 region has the DNA TGTGCCAGCAGCCCGCCGGGGTCGGGAGGCTACACCTTC. Amino acid sequence: CASSPPGSGGYTF.

The chain combines TRBV28 with TRBJ2-7; 9 bases agree with TRBD2. This CDR3 is built from 16 residues. V shed 5 bases and J 0 bases; nucleotides not matched to a gene: 8. The V gene's germline CDR1 is MDHEN and CDR2 SYDVKM. The CDR3 protein is CASSRGGLAYSYEQYF. The CDR3 DNA sequence: TGTGCCAGCAGTAGAGGGGGACTAGCCTACTCCTACGAGCAGTACTTC.

The V and J genes are TRBV2 and TRBJ2-1; 9 positions agree with TRBD2. The CDR3 is made up of 15 amino acids. V lost 6 bases and J lost 0; bases outside the gene matches: 3. From germline, CDR1 is SNHLY and CDR2 FYNNEI. The CDR3 nucleotides are TGTGCCAGCAGCTTTAGCGGGGGCTCCTACAATGAGCAGTTCTTC. Its translation: CASSFSGGSYNEQFF.

The J gene is TRBJ2-1, the V gene TRBV7-6; 8 bases are a match to TRBD2. The germline gives CDR1 SGHVS, CDR2 FNYEAQ. CDR3 length equals 15 residues. V lost 1 base and J lost 5; bases outside the gene matches: 4. CDR3 in DNA: TGTGCCAGCAGCTTAGTGCGGGGGGCGGACAATGAGCAGTTCTTC. Translating gives CASSLVRGADNEQFF.

The chain joins TRBV21-1 to TRBJ1-2; the table's TRBD1 call for D was not verified on the DNA. TRBV21-1 is a pseudogene locus. This CDR3 is built from 13 residues. The CDR3 nucleotides read TGTGCCAGCAGCACTAAGACAGGGTATGGCTACACCTTC. Translation: CASSTKTGYGYTF.

V is TRBV11-2 and J is TRBJ1-2, with 11 bases fitting TRBD1. CDR3 size: 15 residues. In germline, CDR1 is SGHAT, CDR2 FQNNGV. With V trimmed by 5 bases and J by 8 bases, 10 bases remained unmatched. The chain's CDR3 is CASSPQPGQGGGYTF. The DNA of the CDR3 is TGTGCCAGCAGCCCGCAACCGGGACAGGGGGGCGGCTACACCTTC. Variable domain in full (rest from reference TRBV11-2 and TRBJ1-2): EAGVAQSPRYKIIEKRQSVAFWCNPISGHATLYWYQQILGQGPKLLIQFQNNGVVDDSQLPKDRFSAERLKGVDSTLKIQPAKLEDSAVYLCASSPQPGQGGGYTFGSGTRLTVV.

The chain recombines TRBV5-1 with TRBJ1-1; D is perhaps TRBD1 (6 bases). The CDR3 totals 12 residues. Between the trimmed V and J ends, which lost 2 bases and 8 bases, there was a span of 10 bases. The V gene's germline CDR1 is SGHRS and CDR2 YFSETQ. CDR3 DNA sequence: TGCGCCAGCAGCTTCGGACAGCGAGAAGCTTTCTTT. Its protein product is CASSFGQREAFF.

The rearrangement joins TRBV19 to TRBJ1-4, with a possible D match to TRBD1 (6 bases). Germline-derived CDR1 and CDR2 are LNHDA and SQIVND (reference sequence). With 6 bases removed from V and 6 bases from J, the gap between germline ends came to 17 bases. The CDR3 runs to 15 residues. The DNA for the CDR3 is TGTGCCAGTAGGGTTCGGGGGGCGCGGGATGAAAAACTGTTTTTT. This gives the protein CASRVRGARDEKLFF.

The chain is built from TRBV2 and TRBJ2-3; 8 nucleotides match TRBD2. CDR1 is SNHLY and CDR2 is FYNNEI in the germline V gene. The V segment lost 3 bases and the J segment 4 bases; nucleotides outside the gene matches: 12. The length of the CDR3 is 17 residues. The CDR3 loop is CASSDQGRGAVSDTQYF. CDR3 DNA sequence: TGTGCCAGCAGTGACCAGGGGCGGGGGGCCGTATCAGATACGCAGTATTTT. Full variable domain (outside the CDR3, taken from reference TRBV2 and TRBJ2-3): EPEVTQTPSHQVTQMGQEVILRCVPISNHLYFYWYRQILGQKVEFLVSFYNNEISEKSEIFDDQFSVERPDGSNFTLKIRSTKLEDSAMYFCASSDQGRGAVSDTQYFGPGTRLTVL.

The table lists this clone with a count of one. The chain employs TRBV6-6 and TRBJ1-1; 10 bases are a match to TRBD1. J lost 6 bases, V lost 6 bases, and 10 bases had no gene match. The CDR3 has 15 residues. Germline V gene data show CDR1 as MNHNY and CDR2 as SVGAGI (reference sequence). CDR3 loop: CASSRAPGQGAEAFF. For the CDR3, the DNA is TGTGCCAGCAGCCGCGCCCCCGGACAGGGGGCTGAAGCTTTCTTT.

This clone was seen only a few times. The chain carries TRBV9 and TRBJ1-1; 7 nucleotides align to TRBD1. With 4 bases clipped from V and 0 bases from J, the junction kept 0 bases outside the gene matches. Per the germline V gene, CDR1 is SGDLS and CDR2 is YYNGEE. This CDR3 has 13 residues. The CDR3 region is CASSQGVNTEAFF. The CDR3 nucleotides are TGTGCCAGCAGCCAGGGGGTGAACACTGAAGCTTTCTTT.

By share, this clone ranks as large (0.1 to 1%). The rearrangement joins TRBV5-1 to TRBJ1-1; 9 nucleotides agree with TRBD1. In germline, CDR1 is SGHRS, CDR2 YFSETQ. The length of the CDR3 is 16 residues. Trimming removed 0 bases from V and 6 bases from J; junction bases left unmatched: 9. The CDR3 reads CASSLEGQGLLAEAFF. For the CDR3, the DNA is TGCGCCAGCAGCTTGGAGGGACAGGGACTTTTAGCTGAAGCTTTCTTT.

This clone was detected only once. This chain connects TRBV19 to TRBJ1-4, with 9 bases aligning to TRBD1. The CDR3 consists of 15 residues. The V segment lost 6 bases and the J segment 4 bases; nucleotides outside the gene matches: 6. Germline V gives CDR1 LNHDA, CDR2 SQIVND (reference sequence). Here the CDR3 DNA reads TGTGCCAGTAGGACGATGACAGGGGGTAATGAAAAACTGTTTTTT. It encodes CASRTMTGGNEKLFF.

The gene calls are TRBV5-1 and TRBJ2-5, with 8 bases aligning to TRBD2. Germline assignment: CDR1 SGHRS and CDR2 YFSETQ. The CDR3 runs 15 residues. V was pared by 1 base and J by 4 bases, with 6 bases of the junction left unmatched. In nucleotides, the CDR3 is TGCGCCAGCAGCTTGACCGGGACTAGTGCAGAGACCCAGTACTTC. Protein product: CASSLTGTSAETQYF.

The genes are TRBV5-1 and TRBJ1-2, with 7 positions matching TRBD1. CDR3 size: 14 residues. V was pared by 3 bases and J by 6 bases, with 8 bases of the junction left unmatched. The germline gives CDR1 SGHRS, CDR2 YFSETQ. CDR3 sequence: CASSSGQAADGYTF. DNA of the CDR3: TGCGCCAGCAGCTCCGGACAGGCGGCGGATGGCTACACCTTC.

The chain is built from TRBV7-9 and TRBJ1-2, with unresolved D. The V end lost 2 bases, the J end lost 2 bases, and 9 bases lay between the germline ends. The CDR3 sequence is 14 residues long. Germline CDR1 reads SEHNR; CDR2 reads FQNEAQ (reference sequence). CDR3: CASSLHGGNYGYTF. The DNA for the CDR3 is TGTGCCAGCAGCTTACATGGCGGGAACTATGGCTACACCTTC.

The chain couples TRBV12-3 or TRBV12-4 to TRBJ1-1; D gene ambiguous. CDR3 length: 13 amino acids. Trimming removed 6 bases from V and 10 bases from J, with 18 bases in between. The CDR3 sequence: CASSPPPRGGAFF. CDR3 nucleotides: TGTGCCAGCAGCCCACCCCCCCGGGGAGGAGCTTTCTTT.

The J gene is TRBJ1-2, the V gene TRBV9; TRBD1 matches at 12 bases. V lost 0 bases and J lost 6; bases outside the gene matches: 9. The germline gives CDR1 SGDLS, CDR2 YYNGEE. This CDR3 is 17 amino acids long. The CDR3 spells CASSVEGWGQGADGYTF. In DNA, the CDR3 is TGTGCCAGCAGCGTAGAGGGCTGGGGACAGGGGGCAGATGGCTACACCTTC.

CDR3 residues: CASSLRGTGDEQFF. The CDR3 DNA reads TGCGCCAGCAGCTTGAGAGGGACAGGGGACGAGCAGTTCTTC. The chain links TRBV5-1 to TRBJ2-1, with 10 bases matching TRBD1. Germline V gene sequence: CDR1 SGHRS, CDR2 YFSETQ. V lost 1 base, J lost 10 bases, and 5 bases stayed unmatched. The CDR3 consists of 14 residues.

The CDR3 DNA is TGTGCCAGCTTAAATGACGAGCAGTACTTC. Translating it yields CASLNDEQYF. The V gene is TRBV7-8, the J gene TRBJ2-7, with unresolved D. Germline-derived CDR1 and CDR2 are SGHVS and FQNEAQ. Trimming cost V 8 bases and J 5 bases, with 7 bases left between them. CDR3 size: 10 residues.

This sequence joins TRBV7-2 and TRBJ1-2, with a possible D match to TRBD1 (6 bases). Germline V gene sequence: CDR1 SGHTA, CDR2 FQGNSA. CDR3 length: 15 amino acids. Trimming cost V 5 bases and J 2 bases, with 15 bases left between them. The CDR3 sequence is CASSLTGYGNYGYTF. As DNA, the CDR3 is TGTGCCAGCAGCCTAACAGGGTATGGGAACTATGGCTACACCTTC.

This chain joins TRBV25-1 and TRBJ1-2; 7 bases are a match to TRBD1. The V gene end was trimmed by 3 bases and the J gene end by 4 bases; junction bases not matched to a gene: 8. Germline V lookup: CDR1 MGHDK, CDR2 SYGVNS. This CDR3 has 15 amino acids. CDR3 region: CASSDLQGPTYGYTF. The CDR3 region has the DNA TGTGCCAGCAGTGACCTACAGGGGCCTACCTATGGCTACACCTTC.

The chain is built from TRBV28 and TRBJ1-6; 8 bases line up with TRBD1. Trimming cost V 5 bases and J 1 base; bases outside gene matches: 7. Germline V gives CDR1 MDHEN, CDR2 SYDVKM. The CDR3 totals 17 residues. The CDR3 DNA reads as TGTGCCAGCAGTCCCCGGACAGGGAGGTCCTATAATTCACCCCTCCACTTT. The encoded protein is CASSPRTGRSYNSPLHF. The full variable domain, completed using reference TRBV28 and TRBJ1-6, is DVKVTQSSRYLVKRTGEKVFLECVQDMDHENMFWYRQDPGLGLRLIYFSYDVKMKEKGDIPEGYSVSREKKERFSLILESASTNQTSMYLCASSPRTGRSYNSPLHFGNGTRLTVT.